The entry that follows covers one TCR beta chain sequence. This entry is derived from a study of immune evolution from preneoplasia to lung adenocarcinoma. Germline V CDR1 and CDR2: SGHAT, FQNNGV. The CDR3 is 13 amino acids. V lost 5 bases and J lost 0, with 7 bases in between. TCRdb's table, derived via immunoSEQ multiplex PCR, lists solely in-frame clones and lacks some. The repertoire includes 10,000 to 13,000 clones, 82% of them detected once, and roughly 3% sits in the top ten. This TCR came from a person between 65 and 79 years old with lung adenocarcinoma. The sample comprised FFPE minimally invasive lung adenocarcinoma tissue. The J gene is TRBJ1-1, the V gene TRBV11-2; D not resolved. The CDR3 protein is CASSEHMNTEAFF. The CDR3 DNA is TGTGCCAGCAGCGAACATATGAACACTGAAGCTTTCTTT.